The present entry profiles one T cell receptor beta chain with its context. Its target is unknown. CDR1 and CDR2 (germline): LNHNV, YYDKDF (reference sequence). The V end lost 1 base, the J end lost 0 bases, and 10 bases lay between the germline ends. This CDR3 contains 17 residues. These data are taken from a study of Ad26.COV2.S vaccination and SARS-CoV-2 variants. Background on the study: Into the muscle, Ad26.COV2.S was dosed once or twice, 56 days apart.

Repertoires were generated with immunoSEQ multiplex PCR, while TCRdb's copy carries only in-frame clones and drops some. The sample lists around 320,000 clones, about 82% occurring once. Treatment defined: roughly 18 received Ad26.COV2.S at low or high dose, single or two shots; 5 received placebo; per-sample allocation not given. Sampling happened 63 days after the first vaccine or placebo injection. This person who donated was an adult of 18-55 years in Boston. Findings of the study overall: Vaccine recipients had higher spike-specific TCR breadth than placebo recipients. CD8+ and CD4+ T cells specific for spike reportedly responded with substantial breadth after vaccination.

The TCR sequence derives from a person between 18 and 59 years old who received the Ad26.COV2.S COVID-19 vaccine or a placebo. The sequencing used peripheral blood, collected in a trial of Ad26.COV2.S vaccine versus placebo. This sequence joins TRBV15 and TRBJ1-6; D is undetermined. The CDR3 protein is CATSRGGRSSYNSPLHF. CDR3 in DNA: TGTGCCACCAGCAGAGGAGGGAGGAGCTCCTATAATTCACCCCTCCACTTT.